One TCR beta chain is described in this entry. No cognate antigen has been identified for it. It has no much larger one-base neighbor in the sample; base qualities were not kept. These data are taken from a study of T cell responses to AZD1222 COVID-19 vaccine (dated by TCRdb to the early 2020s). In the study overall: AZD1222 recipients with second doses at about 4 weeks or about 12 weeks were pooled, because spike-specific TCR depth and breadth did not differ between schedules. TCR sequencing was performed for about 250 trial participants, of whom roughly 200 were given two doses of AZD1222 and some 26 were given two doses of MenACWY control vaccine. Enrollment into the trials was organized by age into subgroups of 18-55, 56-69 and 70-plus years, and those subgroups contained about 150, 27 and 61 TCR-sequenced participants, respectively. What the work shows at the level of the full study, not this receptor alone: Participants were mostly white British, with more females than males. The authors suggested clonal diversity may have been underestimated. In the small 56-69-year group, the increase in depth fell short of significance, most likely because of low power. Spike-specific TCR breadth and depth rose significantly after two AZD1222 doses compared with day 0 and with MenACWY recipients. Conclusions about previously exposed vaccinees were limited because only a handful of AZD1222 recipients were SARS-CoV-2 seropositive at baseline. CD4 TCRs associated with the vaccine covered the entire spike protein, and the dominant responses were in regions 160-218 and 743-854. Reportedly, almost half of the unique spike-specific TCRs recognized epitopes lying outside the regions that are mutated in the B.1.351 and B.1.1.7 variants. Because no day 14 peak-response samples were available, repertoires were characterized only after the peak T cell response.

Reading the label with the study, this specimen's time point is: baseline before first vaccination. The vaccinee samples were drawn from two UK trials, COV001 and COV002, one of which was a single-blind randomized controlled phase 2/3 trial testing AZD1222 (ChAdOx1 nCoV-19) in healthy adults. For TCRbeta chain sequencing, PBMC samples were collected from trial participants at day 0 and at day 28 after the second dose. The CDR3 regions of human TCRbeta chains were subjected to immunosequencing. The published analysis was carried out like this. Repertoire TCRs were checked for matches against a reference library of SARS-CoV-2-specific TCRs that had been generated using the MIRA antigen-specificity platform. Breadth was defined as the fraction of unique TCRs that were SARS-CoV-2-associated, and depth was defined as the fraction of total T cells that were SARS-CoV-2-associated. Each spike-specific TCR was assigned to its reactive spike region and to a CD4 or CD8 class using the MIRA data. Log10-transformed breadth and depth values were compared by one-way ANOVA with Sidak's multiple comparisons tests. Here the immuneACCESS table is served through TCRdb, limited to in-frame sequences with V and J called. Missing clones are a known gap in these copies; in checked studies unresolved V genes cover under half, and the rest lacks a known reason. D and trimming were read from the DNA, whereas the V and J calls and clone size are those reported in that table. In this sample the table shows about 110,000 clones, about 87% of which occur a single time. The ten largest account for roughly 1.6% of the sample.

The germline V gene provides CDR1 SGHRS and CDR2 YFSETQ. The CDR3, from cysteine to phenylalanine, totals 13 residues. Only the CDR3 part of the read is kept: 39 bases, read in frame from the first base. V drops 3 bases and J drops 2 bases, leaving 7 bases in between. Sequencing was performed on peripheral blood, taken on day 0 of AZD1222 vaccination. This chain joins TRBV5-1 to TRBJ2-3; the D call could be TRBD1 or TRBD2, with each sharing 5 bases. This TCR derives from an adult in good health. The CDR3 is CASSWGPTDTQYF. The base sequence is TGCGCCAGCAGCTGGGGACCCACAGATACGCAGTATTTT.